Given below is one T cell receptor beta chain in context. This sample was taken from a study of patients and donors after allogeneic stem cell transplantation. This CDR3 region has 16 residues. After removal of 2 bases from V and 2 bases from J, the junction contained 5 bases not matched to a gene. TCRdb independently ran MiXCR on the RT-PCR reads; one entry per CDR3 protein. The data show about 160,000 distinct CDR3 sequences, with about two fifths seen just once and about 50% held by the top ten. What was sequenced was blood, either unsorted or a sorted T cell fraction (not recorded which). The chain combines TRBV12-3 or TRBV12-4 with TRBJ2-3; TRBD2 matches at 9 bases. The clonotype comes from a human donor who was either an allogeneic HSCT recipient or a stem cell or donor lymphocyte infusion donor (not recorded which). It is not recorded whose cells these are; they may come from a transplant donor. CDR3 DNA sequence: TGTGCCAGCAGTTTACCGCTAGCGGGGAACACAGATACGCAGTATTTT. Its translation is CASSLPLAGNTDTQYF.